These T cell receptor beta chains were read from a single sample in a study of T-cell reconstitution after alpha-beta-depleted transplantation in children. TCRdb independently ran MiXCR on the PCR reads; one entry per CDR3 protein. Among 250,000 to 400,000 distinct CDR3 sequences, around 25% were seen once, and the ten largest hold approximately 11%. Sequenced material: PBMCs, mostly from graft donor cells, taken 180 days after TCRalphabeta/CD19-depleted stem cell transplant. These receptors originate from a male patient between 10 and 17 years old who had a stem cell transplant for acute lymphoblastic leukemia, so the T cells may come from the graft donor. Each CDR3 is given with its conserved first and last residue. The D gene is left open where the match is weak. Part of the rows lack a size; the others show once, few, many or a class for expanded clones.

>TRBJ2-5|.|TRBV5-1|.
TGCGCCAGCAGCTTGGTTTTAGTACCATCGGGGGAGACCCAGTACTTC
CASSLVLVPSGETQYF
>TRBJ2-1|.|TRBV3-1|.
TGTGCCAGCAGGAACGAAATAGAGCAGTTCTTC
CASRNEIEQFF
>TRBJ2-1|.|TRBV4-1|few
TGCGCCAGCAGCCAAGCGCCCGGACTGGGAGAGCAGTTCTTC
CASSQAPGLGEQFF
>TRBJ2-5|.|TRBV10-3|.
TGTGCCATCAGTCGGGGGGCAGCCCGAGAGACCCAGTACTTC
CAISRGAARETQYF
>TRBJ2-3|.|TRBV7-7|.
TGTGCCAGCAGCAGAGGGCGGGGTTCTGCTACGCAGTATTTT
CASSRGRGSATQYF
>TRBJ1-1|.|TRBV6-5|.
TGTGCCAGCAGTTTCACGACAGGGAACACTGAAGCTTTCTTT
CASSFTTGNTEAFF
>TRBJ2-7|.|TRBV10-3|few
TGTGCCATCAGTGATTGGGACGCCAGCTCCTACGAGCAGTACTTC
CAISDWDASSYEQYF
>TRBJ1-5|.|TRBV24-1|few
TGTGCCACCCAAGAGAGAGGCGGGCAGGTCAATCAGCCCCAGCATTTT
CATQERGGQVNQPQHF
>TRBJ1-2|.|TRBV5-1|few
TGCGCCAGCAGCCAGAATTACGTTTATGGCTACACCTTC
CASSQNYVYGYTF
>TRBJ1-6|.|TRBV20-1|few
TGCAGTGCTAGAGATCAAGGCTTTGCAGATTCACCCCTCCACTTT
CSARDQGFADSPLHF
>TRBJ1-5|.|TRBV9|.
TGTGGGCAGGTCAGTGGCAATCAGCCCCAGCATTTT
CGQVSGNQPQHF
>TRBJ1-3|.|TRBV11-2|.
TGTGCCAGCAGCTTAATTGGTGTTTCGTCGGGGCTTGGAAACACCATATATTTT
CASSLIGVSSGLGNTIYF
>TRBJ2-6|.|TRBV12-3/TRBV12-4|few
TGTGCCAGCAGTTTAAGGACGGATCGCTCTGGGGCCAACGTCCTGACTTTC
CASSLRTDRSGANVLTF
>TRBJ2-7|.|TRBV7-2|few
TGTGCCAGCAAGGACAGCCTCTACGAGCAGTACTTC
CASKDSLYEQYF
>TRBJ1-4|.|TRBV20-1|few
TGCAGTGCTAGAGATTGGGCAGGCGCCCTTGATGAAAAACTGTTTTTT
CSARDWAGALDEKLFF
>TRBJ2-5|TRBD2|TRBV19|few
TGTGCCAGTAACGGGAGGGTTCAAGAGACCCAGTACTTC
CASNGRVQETQYF
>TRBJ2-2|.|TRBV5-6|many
TGTGCCAGCAGCTTACAGGGAATCTCCGGGGAGCTGTTTTTT
CASSLQGISGELFF
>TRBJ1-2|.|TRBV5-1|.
TGCGCCAGCAGACACGGACAGCAAGACTATGGCTACACCTTC
CASRHGQQDYGYTF
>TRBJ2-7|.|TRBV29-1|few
TGCAGCGTTGAAGTACCGTACAGGGATACTAGACTTATCTACGAGCAGTACTTC
CSVEVPYRDTRLIYEQYF
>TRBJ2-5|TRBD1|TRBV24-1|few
TGTGCCACCAGTGATTGGACAGGGGCTCAAGAGACCCAGTACTTC
CATSDWTGAQETQYF
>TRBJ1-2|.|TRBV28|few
TGTGCCAGCAGTTTATGGGGTGGCTACACCTTC
CASSLWGGYTF
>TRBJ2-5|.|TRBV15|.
TGTGCCACCAGCAGAGATTATTGGACCCAGTACTTC
CATSRDYWTQYF
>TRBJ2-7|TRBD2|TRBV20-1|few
TGCAGTGCTAGCGGACTAGCGGGAGTGTCCTACGAGCAGTACTTC
CSASGLAGVSYEQYF
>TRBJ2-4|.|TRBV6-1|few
TGTGCCAGCAGGCCCGGGGAACTGAGGAACATTCAGTACTTC
CASRPGELRNIQYF
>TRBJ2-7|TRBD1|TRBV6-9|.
TGTGCCAGCAGTTCCGGGACAGGAAGGGCCTACGAGCAGTACTTC
CASSSGTGRAYEQYF
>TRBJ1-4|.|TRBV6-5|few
TGTGCCAGCAGTTACGGGACTCTCAATGAAAAACTGTTTTTT
CASSYGTLNEKLFF
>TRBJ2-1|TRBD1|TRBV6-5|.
TGTGCCAGCAGTTACTGGGGGACAGGGTTTAGCAATGAGCAGTTCTTC
CASSYWGTGFSNEQFF
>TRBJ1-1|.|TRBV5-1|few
TGCGCCAGCACCTCACAGGGATACACTGAAGCTTTCTTT
CASTSQGYTEAFF
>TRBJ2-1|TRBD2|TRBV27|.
TGTGCCAGCATAGAGGCGGGAGAGGGCTACAATGAGCAGTTCTTC
CASIEAGEGYNEQFF
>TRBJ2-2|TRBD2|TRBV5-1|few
TGCGCCAGCAGCTTGGGAACACTAGCGTTGACCGGGGAGCTGTTTTTT
CASSLGTLALTGELFF
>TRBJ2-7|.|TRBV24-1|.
TGTGCCACCAGTGACCGACGACAGAATACCTACGAGCAGTACTTC
CATSDRRQNTYEQYF
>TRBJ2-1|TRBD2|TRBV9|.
TGTGCCAGCAGCGAGCAAGGACTAGCGGGATATCATGAGCAGTTCTTC
CASSEQGLAGYHEQFF
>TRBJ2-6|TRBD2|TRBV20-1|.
TGCAGTGCTAGAGCCCTTGGGAGGGAGTGGGCCAACGTCCTGACTTTC
CSARALGREWANVLTF
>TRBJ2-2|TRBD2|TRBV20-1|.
TGCAGTGCGCTAGCGGGAGGCACCGGGGAGCTGTTTTTT
CSALAGGTGELFF
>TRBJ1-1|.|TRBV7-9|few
TGTGCCAGCAGCCATAGGGCCATTGAAGCTTTCTTT
CASSHRAIEAFF
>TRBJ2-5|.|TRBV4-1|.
TGCGCCAGCAGCCAGTACCGGGACGGACAAGAGACCCAGTACTTC
CASSQYRDGQETQYF
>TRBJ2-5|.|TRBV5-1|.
TGCGCCAGCAGCTACGACAGGGAGGAAGAGACCCAGTACTTC
CASSYDREEETQYF
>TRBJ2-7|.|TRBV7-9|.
TGTGCCAGCAGCTTAGGAGGACAGACTCCATACGAGCAGTACTTC
CASSLGGQTPYEQYF
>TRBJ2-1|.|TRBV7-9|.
TGTGCCAGCAGCTTACAGGGACCTGAGCAGTTCTTC
CASSLQGPEQFF
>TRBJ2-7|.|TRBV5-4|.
TGTGCCAGCAGCTTGGCGCCCCCAGCCTACGAGCAGTACTTC
CASSLAPPAYEQYF
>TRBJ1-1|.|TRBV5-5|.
TGTGCCAGCAGCGGGACACTCATGAACACTGAAGCTTTCTTT
CASSGTLMNTEAFF
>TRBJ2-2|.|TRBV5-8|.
TGTGCCAGCAGCTTGGAAGGCCGGTTATACACCGGGGAGCTGTTTTTT
CASSLEGRLYTGELFF
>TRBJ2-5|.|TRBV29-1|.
TGCAGCGTTGATTGGGGCCAAGAGACCCAGTACTTC
CSVDWGQETQYF
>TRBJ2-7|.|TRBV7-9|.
TGTGCCAGCAGTCCCTCTCGGGGGATCGGCTACGAGCAGTACTTC
CASSPSRGIGYEQYF
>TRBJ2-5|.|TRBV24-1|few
TGTGCCACCAGTGATTTGGGTGTCCACCAGTACTTC
CATSDLGVHQYF
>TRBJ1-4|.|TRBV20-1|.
TGCAGTGCTAGAGGCCCCCCCAGGGGCCGTCTAACTAATGAAAAACTGTTTTTT
CSARGPPRGRLTNEKLFF
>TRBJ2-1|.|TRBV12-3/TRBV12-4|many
TGTGCCAGCAGTTCTTCCAAGGGGAGGACTACCTACAATGAGCAGTTCTTC
CASSSSKGRTTYNEQFF
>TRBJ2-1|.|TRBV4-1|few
TGCGCCAGCAGCCTGTACCCCAGCTCCTACAATGAGCAGTTCTTC
CASSLYPSSYNEQFF
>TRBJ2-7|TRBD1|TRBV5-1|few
TGCGCCAGCAGCCCTGGACAGGGGGCGTGGGAGCAGTACTTC
CASSPGQGAWEQYF
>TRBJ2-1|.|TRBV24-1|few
TGTGCCACCAGTGGGGGCCTTTACTCCTACAATGAGCAGTTCTTC
CATSGGLYSYNEQFF
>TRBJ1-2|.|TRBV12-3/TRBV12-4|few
TGTGCCAGCAGTACTAACAGTGGCTACACCTTC
CASSTNSGYTF
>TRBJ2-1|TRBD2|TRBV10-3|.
TGTGCCATCGCGGCGGGAGGGCCCTCTTTGAGCATGGGATACAATGAGCAGTTCTTC
CAIAAGGPSLSMGYNEQFF
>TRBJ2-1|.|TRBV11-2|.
TGTGCCAGCAGCTTAGATAAGTGGGAACGGTTCTTC
CASSLDKWERFF
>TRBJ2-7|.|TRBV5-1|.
TGCGCCAGCGGGGCAGTGGGCGCCTACACCTACGAGCAGTACTTC
CASGAVGAYTYEQYF
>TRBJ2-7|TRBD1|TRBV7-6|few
TGTGCCAGCAGCCCCCGGACAGGGGGCGCGGGGGAGCAGTACTTC
CASSPRTGGAGEQYF
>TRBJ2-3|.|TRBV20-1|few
TGCAGTGCTGAACCGGGGTTCACAGATACGCAGTATTTT
CSAEPGFTDTQYF
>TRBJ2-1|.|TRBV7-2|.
TGTGCCAGCAGCTTAGACGCGGCTCGATCGGGTGGGGAGCAGTTCTTC
CASSLDAARSGGEQFF